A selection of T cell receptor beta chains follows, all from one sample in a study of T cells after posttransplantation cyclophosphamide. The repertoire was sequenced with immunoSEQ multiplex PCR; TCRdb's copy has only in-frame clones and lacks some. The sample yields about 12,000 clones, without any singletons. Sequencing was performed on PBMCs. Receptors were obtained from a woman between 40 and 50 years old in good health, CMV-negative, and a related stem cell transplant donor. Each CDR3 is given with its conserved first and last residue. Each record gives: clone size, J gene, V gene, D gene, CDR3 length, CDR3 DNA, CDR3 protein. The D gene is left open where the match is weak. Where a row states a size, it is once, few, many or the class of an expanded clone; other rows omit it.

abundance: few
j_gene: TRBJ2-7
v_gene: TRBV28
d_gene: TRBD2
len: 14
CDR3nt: TGTGCCAGCAGTTTATTCGGGGGGACCTACGAGCAGTACTTC
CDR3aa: CASSLFGGTYEQYF

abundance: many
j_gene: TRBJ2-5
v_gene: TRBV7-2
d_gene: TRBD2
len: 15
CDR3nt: TGTGCCAGCAGCCCAAGGACTAGTCAATGGGAGACCCAGTACTTC
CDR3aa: CASSPRTSQWETQYF

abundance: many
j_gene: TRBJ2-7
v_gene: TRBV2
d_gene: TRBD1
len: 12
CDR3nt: TGTGCCAGCACGCGACAGGGCTACGAGCAGTACTTC
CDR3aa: CASTRQGYEQYF

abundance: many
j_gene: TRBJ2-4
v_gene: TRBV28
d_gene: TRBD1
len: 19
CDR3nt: TGTGCCAGCAGTTTATTTATTTTAGGCGGCAGGGGGCAGGTGGGCATTCAGTACTTC
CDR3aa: CASSLFILGGRGQVGIQYF

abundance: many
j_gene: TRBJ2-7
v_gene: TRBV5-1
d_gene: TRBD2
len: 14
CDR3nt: TGCGCCAGCAGGGGGACTAGCGACTCCTACGAGCAGTACTTC
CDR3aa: CASRGTSDSYEQYF

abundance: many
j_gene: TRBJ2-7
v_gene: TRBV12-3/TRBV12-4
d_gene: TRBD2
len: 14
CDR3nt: TGTGCCAGCAGTGAACTAGCGGGGGGGTTTGAGCAGTACTTC
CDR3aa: CASSELAGGFEQYF

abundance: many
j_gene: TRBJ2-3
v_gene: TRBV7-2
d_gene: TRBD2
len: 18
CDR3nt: TGTGCCAGCAGCTGGAGAACCCCTAGCGGGGGGAGCACAGATACGCAGTATTTT
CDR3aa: CASSWRTPSGGSTDTQYF

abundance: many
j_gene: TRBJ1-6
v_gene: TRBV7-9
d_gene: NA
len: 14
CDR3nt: TGTGCCAGCACCAGAGATCTCTATAATTCACCCCTCCACTTT
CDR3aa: CASTRDLYNSPLHF

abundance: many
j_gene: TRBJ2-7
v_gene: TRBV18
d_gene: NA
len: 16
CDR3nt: TGTGCCAGCTCACCCGGCATGGGGGCCTCGGGCATGGAGCAGTACTTC
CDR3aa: CASSPGMGASGMEQYF

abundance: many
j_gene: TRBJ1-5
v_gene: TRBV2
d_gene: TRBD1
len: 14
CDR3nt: TGTGCCAGCGGGGGGACAGGGAACAATCAGCCCCAGCATTTT
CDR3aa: CASGGTGNNQPQHF

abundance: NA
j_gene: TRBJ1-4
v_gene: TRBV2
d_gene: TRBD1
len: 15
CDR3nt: TGTGCCAGCAGTGTTAACACAGGGGGCGGCGAAAAACTGTTTTTT
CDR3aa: CASSVNTGGGEKLFF

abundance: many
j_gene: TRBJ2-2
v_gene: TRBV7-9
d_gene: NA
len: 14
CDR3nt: TGTGCCAGCAGCCAACCCCTAGCGCCCGGGGAGCTGTTTTTT
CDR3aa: CASSQPLAPGELFF

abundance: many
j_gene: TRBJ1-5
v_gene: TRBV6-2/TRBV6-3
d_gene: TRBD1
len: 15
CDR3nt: TGTGCCAGCAAGGGGGCAGTCAATAGCAATCAGCCCCAGCATTTT
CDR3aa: CASKGAVNSNQPQHF

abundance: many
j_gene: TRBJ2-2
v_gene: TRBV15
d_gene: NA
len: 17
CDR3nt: TGTGCCACCAGCAGAGAATGGAGGTCTCCGGGTACCGGGGAGCTGTTTTTT
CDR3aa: CATSREWRSPGTGELFF

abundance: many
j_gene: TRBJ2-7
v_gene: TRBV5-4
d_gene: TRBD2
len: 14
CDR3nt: TGTGCCAGCAGCTTGGTCGGGGGGAAGAACGAGCAGTACTTC
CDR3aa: CASSLVGGKNEQYF

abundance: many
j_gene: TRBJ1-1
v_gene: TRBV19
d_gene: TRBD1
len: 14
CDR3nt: TGTGCCAGTAGGACAGGGGGCGCGTACACTGAAGCTTTCTTT
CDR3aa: CASRTGGAYTEAFF

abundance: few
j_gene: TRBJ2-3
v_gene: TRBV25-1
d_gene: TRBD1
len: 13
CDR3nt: TGTGCCAGCAGTAGACAGGGAGAAAATACGCAGTATTTT
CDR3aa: CASSRQGENTQYF

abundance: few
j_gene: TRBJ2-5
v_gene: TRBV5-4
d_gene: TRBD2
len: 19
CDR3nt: TGTGCCAGCAGCCTCGACTTGGGACTAGCGGGAGGGCGCGGAGAGACCCAGTACTTC
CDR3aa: CASSLDLGLAGGRGETQYF

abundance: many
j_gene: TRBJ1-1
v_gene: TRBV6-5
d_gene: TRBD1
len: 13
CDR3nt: TGTGCCAGCAGTTACTCGGGGACAGGGAAAGCTTTCTTT
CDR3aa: CASSYSGTGKAFF

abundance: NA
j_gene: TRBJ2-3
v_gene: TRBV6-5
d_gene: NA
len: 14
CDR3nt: TGTGCCAGCAGGACAGAGGGGGGCACAGATACGCAGTATTTT
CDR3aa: CASRTEGGTDTQYF

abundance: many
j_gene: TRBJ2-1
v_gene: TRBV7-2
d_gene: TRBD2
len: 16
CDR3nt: TGTGCCAGCAGCCGTCTAGCGGTGGGCTCCTACAATGAGCAGTTCTTC
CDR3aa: CASSRLAVGSYNEQFF

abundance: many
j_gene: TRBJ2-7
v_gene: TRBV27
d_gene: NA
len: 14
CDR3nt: TGTGCCAGCAGAATAGGGGGGGCAGCCTACGAGCAGTACTTC
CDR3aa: CASRIGGAAYEQYF

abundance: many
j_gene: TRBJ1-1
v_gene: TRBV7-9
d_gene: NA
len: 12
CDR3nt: TGTGCCAGCAGCACCACAGGGTTTGAAGCTTTCTTT
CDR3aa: CASSTTGFEAFF

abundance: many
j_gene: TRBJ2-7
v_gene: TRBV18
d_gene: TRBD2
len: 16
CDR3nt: TGTGCCAGCTCACCACAAGGTAGCGGGAGTCTCTCCGAGCAGTACTTC
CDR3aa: CASSPQGSGSLSEQYF

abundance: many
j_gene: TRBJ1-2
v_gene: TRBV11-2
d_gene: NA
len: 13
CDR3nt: TGTGCCAGCAGCTTAGACACTAACTATGGCTACACCTTC
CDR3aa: CASSLDTNYGYTF

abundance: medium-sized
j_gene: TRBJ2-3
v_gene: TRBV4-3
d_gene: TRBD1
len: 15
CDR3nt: TGCGCCAGCAGCCAAGGCCTACAGGGGACAGATACGCAGTATTTT
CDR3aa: CASSQGLQGTDTQYF

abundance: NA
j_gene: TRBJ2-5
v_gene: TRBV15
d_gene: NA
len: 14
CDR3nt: TGTGCCACCAGCGTCGCGGGGCCTCCAGAGACCCAGTACTTC
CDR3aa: CATSVAGPPETQYF

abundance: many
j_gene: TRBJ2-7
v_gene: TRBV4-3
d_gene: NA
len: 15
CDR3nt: TGCGCCAGCAGCCAAGTATCAGGGGTGGGCTACGAGCAGTACTTC
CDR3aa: CASSQVSGVGYEQYF

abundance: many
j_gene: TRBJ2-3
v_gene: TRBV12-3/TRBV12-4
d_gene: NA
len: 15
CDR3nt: TGTGCCAGCAGTTTAGGGACAGAATCGGGAGATACGCAGTATTTT
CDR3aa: CASSLGTESGDTQYF

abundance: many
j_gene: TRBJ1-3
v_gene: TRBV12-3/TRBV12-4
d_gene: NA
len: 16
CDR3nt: TGTGCCAGCAATCCCGTGGGGCAGAACTCTGGAAACACCATATATTTT
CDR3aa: CASNPVGQNSGNTIYF

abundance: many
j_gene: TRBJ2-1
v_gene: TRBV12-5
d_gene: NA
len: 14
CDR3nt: TGTGCTAGTGGCCCTGACAGGAACTACAATGAGCAGTTCTTC
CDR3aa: CASGPDRNYNEQFF

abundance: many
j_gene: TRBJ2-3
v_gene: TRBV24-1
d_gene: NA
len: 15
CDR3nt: TGTGCCACCAGTGATCCCGGAAAGGCAGACTATACGCAGTATTTT
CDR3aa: CATSDPGKADYTQYF

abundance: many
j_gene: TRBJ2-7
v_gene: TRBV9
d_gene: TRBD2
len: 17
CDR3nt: TGTGCCAGCAGCGTAGAGGATAAGGCGGGAGCTCCCTACGAGCAGTACTTC
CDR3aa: CASSVEDKAGAPYEQYF

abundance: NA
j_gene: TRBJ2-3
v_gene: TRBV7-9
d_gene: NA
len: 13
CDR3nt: TGTGCCAGCAGCTTAATCCCCAAAGGGACGCAGTATTTT
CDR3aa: CASSLIPKGTQYF

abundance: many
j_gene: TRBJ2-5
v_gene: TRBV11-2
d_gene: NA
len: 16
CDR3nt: TGTGCCAGCAGTCAAAGGGTACAGGGATTAAAAGAGACCCAGTACTTC
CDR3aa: CASSQRVQGLKETQYF

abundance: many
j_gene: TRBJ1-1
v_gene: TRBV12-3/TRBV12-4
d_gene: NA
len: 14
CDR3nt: TGTGCCAGCCGACGGGGGGGACCCACCCCTGAAGCTTTCTTT
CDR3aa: CASRRGGPTPEAFF

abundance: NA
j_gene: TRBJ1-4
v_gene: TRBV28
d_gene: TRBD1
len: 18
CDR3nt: TGTGCCAGCAGTGAAGCCGGGACAGGGGAAGGCACTAATGAAAAACTGTTTTTT
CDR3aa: CASSEAGTGEGTNEKLFF

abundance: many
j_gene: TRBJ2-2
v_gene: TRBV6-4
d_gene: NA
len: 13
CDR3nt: TGTGCCAGCAGTGACAGGGACACCGGGGAGCTGTTTTTT
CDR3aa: CASSDRDTGELFF

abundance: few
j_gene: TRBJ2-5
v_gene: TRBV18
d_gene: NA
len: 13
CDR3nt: TGTGCCAGCTCACCATGGACAGAAGAGACCCAGTACTTC
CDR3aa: CASSPWTEETQYF

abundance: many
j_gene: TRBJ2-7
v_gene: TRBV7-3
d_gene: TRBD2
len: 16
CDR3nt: TGTGCCAGCAGCTTCGGGCTAGCGGGCCTAGGGTACGAGCAGTACTTC
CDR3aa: CASSFGLAGLGYEQYF

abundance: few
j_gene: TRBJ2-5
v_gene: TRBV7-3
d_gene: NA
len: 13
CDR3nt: TGTGCCAGCAGCTTAACGGGCGAAGAGACCCAGTACTTC
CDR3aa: CASSLTGEETQYF

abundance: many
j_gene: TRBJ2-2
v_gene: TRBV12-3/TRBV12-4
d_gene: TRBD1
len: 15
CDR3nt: TGTGCCAGCAGGGGACAGGGGGCCTGGACCGGGGAGCTGTTTTTT
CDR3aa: CASRGQGAWTGELFF

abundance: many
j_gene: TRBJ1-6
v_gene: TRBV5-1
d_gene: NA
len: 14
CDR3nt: TGCGCCAGCAGCTTGGAACCGGGGTATTCACCCCTCCACTTT
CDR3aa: CASSLEPGYSPLHF

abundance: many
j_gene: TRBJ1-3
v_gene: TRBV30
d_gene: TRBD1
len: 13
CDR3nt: TGTGCCTACAGCACAGGGGCAGGAAACACCATATATTTT
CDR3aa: CAYSTGAGNTIYF

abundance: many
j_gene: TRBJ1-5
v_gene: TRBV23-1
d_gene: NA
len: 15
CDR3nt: TGCGCCAGCAGTCGAAGGGGAACAAGCAATCAGCCCCAGCATTTT
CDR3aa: CASSRRGTSNQPQHF

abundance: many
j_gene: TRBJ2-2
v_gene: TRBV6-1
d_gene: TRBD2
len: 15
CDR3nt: TGTGCCAGCAGACTAGCGGGGAGCAACACCGGGGAGCTGTTTTTT
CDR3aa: CASRLAGSNTGELFF

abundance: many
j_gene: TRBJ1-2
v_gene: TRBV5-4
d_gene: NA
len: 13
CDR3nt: TGTGCCAGCAGCGAGGACAGACTCTATGGCTACACCTTC
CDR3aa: CASSEDRLYGYTF

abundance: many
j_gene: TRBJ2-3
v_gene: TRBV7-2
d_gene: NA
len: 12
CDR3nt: TGTGCCAGCAGCTTAGACAAAGATACGCAGTATTTT
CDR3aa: CASSLDKDTQYF

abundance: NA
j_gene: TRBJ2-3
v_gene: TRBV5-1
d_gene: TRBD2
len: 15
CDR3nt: TGCGCCAGCAGCCCGGGACTAGTTCCTACAGATACGCAGTATTTT
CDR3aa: CASSPGLVPTDTQYF

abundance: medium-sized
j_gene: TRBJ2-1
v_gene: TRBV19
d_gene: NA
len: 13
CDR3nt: TGTGCCAGTAGTACAGGTTGGGGGGATGAGCAGTTCTTC
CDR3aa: CASSTGWGDEQFF

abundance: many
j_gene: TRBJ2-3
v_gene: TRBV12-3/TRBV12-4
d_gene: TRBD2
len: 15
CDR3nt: TGTGCCAGCACCCAACTAGCGGGCAGCACAGATACGCAGTATTTT
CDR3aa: CASTQLAGSTDTQYF

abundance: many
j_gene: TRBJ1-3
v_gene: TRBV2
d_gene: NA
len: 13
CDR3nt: TGTGCCAGCCGGGCGGGGGCTGGAAACACCATATATTTT
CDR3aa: CASRAGAGNTIYF

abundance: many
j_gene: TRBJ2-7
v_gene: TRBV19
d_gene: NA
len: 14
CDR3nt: TGTGCCAGTAGTGTCCAGGGTTTGAGAGGGGAGCAGTACTTC
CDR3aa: CASSVQGLRGEQYF

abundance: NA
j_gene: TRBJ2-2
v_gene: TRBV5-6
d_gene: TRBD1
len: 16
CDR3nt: TGTGCCAGCAGCTTGATGACAGGGTTGGACACCGGGGAGCTGTTTTTT
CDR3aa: CASSLMTGLDTGELFF

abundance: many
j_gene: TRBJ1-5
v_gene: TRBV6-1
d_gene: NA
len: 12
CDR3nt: TGTGCCAGCAGTGGCGGCGGCCAGCCCCAGCATTTT
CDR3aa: CASSGGGQPQHF

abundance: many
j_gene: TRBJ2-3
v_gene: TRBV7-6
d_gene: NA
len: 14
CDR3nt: TGTGCCAGCAGCTTAGAGCCCGGGACAGATACGCAGTATTTT
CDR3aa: CASSLEPGTDTQYF

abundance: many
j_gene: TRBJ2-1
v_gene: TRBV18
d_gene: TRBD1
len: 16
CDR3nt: TGTGCCAGCTCACCGTCGCAGGGGGCAAATGTCGATGAGCAGTTCTTC
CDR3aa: CASSPSQGANVDEQFF

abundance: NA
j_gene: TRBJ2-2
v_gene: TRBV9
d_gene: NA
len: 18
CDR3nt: TGTGCCAGCAGCGTATTTGCGACGGGACACCTAAACACCGGGGAGCTGTTTTTT
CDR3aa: CASSVFATGHLNTGELFF

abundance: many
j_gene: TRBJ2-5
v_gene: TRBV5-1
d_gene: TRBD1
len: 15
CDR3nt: TGCGCCAGCAGCTCCTCGGGACAGGGGAGAGAGACCCAGTACTTC
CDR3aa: CASSSSGQGRETQYF

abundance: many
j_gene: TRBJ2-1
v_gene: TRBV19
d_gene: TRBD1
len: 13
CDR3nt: TGTGCCAGTAGTATAGCGCAGGGGGATGAGCAGTTCTTC
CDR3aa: CASSIAQGDEQFF